The sequence of this T cell receptor beta chain was determined in a study of blood T cell repertoires in COVID-19 (TCRdb year 2020). Regarding the complete study: The collaborator samples originated in the United States, Italy and Spain and spanned the acute and convalescent phases of COVID-19. Samples were obtained from the ongoing ImmuneRACE study (first 160 participants) and from about 1,300 subjects provided by 6 global collaborators. Subjects who had been exposed to COVID-19, were actively infected with it, or had recovered from it provided the deeply sampled blood TCRbeta repertoires that made up the dataset. Where HLA class I and class II types were available, the types were taken from metadata supplied by the sample provider, not from assay-based typing. The sample metadata nearly always contained a de-identified subject ID, COVID-19 status, age in years and sex. A freely available public database, intended as a resource for researchers studying the immune response to SARS-CoV-2, is where the repertoires were released. The prospective study material was composed of cDNA or gDNA derived from T cells, B-cell-depleted T cells, or PBMCs. The paper's findings and limits, for the study overall: How much clinical and demographic metadata was included differed by source and by participant, and the metadata was provided uncurated.

Trimming at the junction amounts to 1 base on V and 0 bases on J, and the germline ends lie 6 bases apart. The CDR3 sequence holds 14 residues, the cysteine and phenylalanine included. Left in the record is the CDR3 DNA by itself, 42 bases read in frame from the first base. The germline V gene (reference sequence) supplies CDR1 SEHNR and CDR2 FQNEAQ. TCRbeta CDR3 regions were amplified from genomic DNA using the immunoSEQ Assay, a bias-controlled multiplex PCR. The authors' pipeline ran thus. The number of nucleated cells in each sample was estimated by amplification of reference gene primers within the assay. To quantify the absolute abundance of each unique TCRbeta CDR3 rearrangement, sequence reads were collapsed and filtered. For each sample, productive Simpson clonality was calculated as the square root of Simpson's diversity index across productive rearrangements. TCRdb holds this immuneACCESS table with in-frame rearrangements only. Some clones are missing; in checked studies, unresolved V genes explain under half, and the rest has no known cause. V, J and clone size derive from that table, while D and trimming were established from the DNA sequence. In all, the sample holds about 210,000 clones, and about 87% of those were seen once. The leading ten clones occupy more than 1.5% of the sample.

This clone has only one observation. No cognate antigen has been identified for it. No base quality information exists; no much larger clone differs at one position. Each collaborating institution followed its own protocols to collect whole blood in K2EDTA tubes. For TCRbeta analysis, collaborators shipped samples in one of three forms: frozen whole blood, isolated PBMCs, or DNA extracted from either of those sample types. The rearrangement joined TRBV7-9 to TRBJ1-2, with TRBD1 as a weak D call on 5 bases. This receptor was identified in a man aged 70-80 years with acute or convalescent COVID-19. Sequencing input: peripheral blood. The CDR3 region reads CASSLETANYGYTF. The bases read TGTGCCAGCAGCTTAGAGACAGCTAACTATGGCTACACCTTC.